The present TCR beta chain was sequenced within a study of T cell repertoires in cytomegalovirus infection. Study-level background: Matching HLA type, along with CMV infection, was indicated by public TCR beta signatures. General study results and limits: Adding up the frequency of public TCR beta families identified people who carried CMV plus the relevant HLA. In two of eight donors, the top clonotype was HLA-C-restricted CMV-specific.

Trimming cost V 0 bases and J 13 bases, with 25 bases left between them. Looked up from germline, CDR1 is MGHRA and CDR2 is YSYEKL. The CDR3 extends over 18 amino acids. On this clonotype: Its antigen is undetermined.

TCRdb re-derived calls from the reads in MiXCR, one entry per CDR3 protein. The sample has under 800,000 distinct CDR3 sequences, 20% to 25% seen once. This chain uses TRBV4-1 with TRBJ1-6; D gene ambiguous. Sequencing was performed on CD8+ T cells from PBMCs. This TCR was recovered from a human donor in good health (CMV status not recorded). Some clones in this sample may be carry-over from other donors' samples. The CDR3 region is CASSQDKQRKGYNWPLHF. CDR3 DNA sequence: TGCGCCAGCAGCCAAGATAAACAGAGGAAAGGGTATAATTGGCCCCTCCACTTT.